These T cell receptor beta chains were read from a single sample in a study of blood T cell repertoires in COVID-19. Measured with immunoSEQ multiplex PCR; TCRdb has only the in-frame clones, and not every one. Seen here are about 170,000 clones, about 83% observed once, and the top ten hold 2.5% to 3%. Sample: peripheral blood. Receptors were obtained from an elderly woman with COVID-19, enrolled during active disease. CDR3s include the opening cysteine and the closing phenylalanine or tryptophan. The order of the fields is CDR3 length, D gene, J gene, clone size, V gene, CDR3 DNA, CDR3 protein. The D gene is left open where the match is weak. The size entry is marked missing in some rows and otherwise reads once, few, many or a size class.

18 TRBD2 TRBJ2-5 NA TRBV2 TGTGCCAGCAGGGAAAGGACTAGCGGGAGCAGGGACCAAGAGACCCAGTACTTC CASRERTSGSRDQETQYF
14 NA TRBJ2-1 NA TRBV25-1 TGTGCCAGCAGCAACCGGGACAACTACAATGAGCAGTTCTTC CASSNRDNYNEQFF
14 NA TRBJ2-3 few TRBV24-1 TGTGCCACCAGTGAGTCGTCAGGGATTGATACGCAGTATTTT CATSESSGIDTQYF
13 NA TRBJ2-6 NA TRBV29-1 TGCAGCGTTCAGTGGTCTGGGGCCAACGTCCTGACTTTC CSVQWSGANVLTF
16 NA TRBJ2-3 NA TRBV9 TGTGCCAGCAGCGTAGGGAGCCAGGGGGGCGCAGATACGCAGTATTTT CASSVGSQGGADTQYF
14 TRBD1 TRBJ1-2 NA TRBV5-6 TGTGCCAGCAGCTTGGATACAGGGGCCTATGGCTACACCTTC CASSLDTGAYGYTF
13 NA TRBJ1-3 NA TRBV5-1 TGCGCCAGGTCAGCCCAGGGGGGAAACACCATATATTTT CARSAQGGNTIYF
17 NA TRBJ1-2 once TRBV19 TGTGCCAGTACCTCGACCGCCAGGCCCTATGGGAACTATGGCTACACCTTC CASTSTARPYGNYGYTF
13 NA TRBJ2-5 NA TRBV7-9 TGTGCCAGCAGGCAGGGGAATGGGGAGACCCAGTACTTC CASRQGNGETQYF
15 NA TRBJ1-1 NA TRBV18 TGTGCCAGCTCACCGACCGGGACTGTGAACACTGAAGCTTTCTTT CASSPTGTVNTEAFF